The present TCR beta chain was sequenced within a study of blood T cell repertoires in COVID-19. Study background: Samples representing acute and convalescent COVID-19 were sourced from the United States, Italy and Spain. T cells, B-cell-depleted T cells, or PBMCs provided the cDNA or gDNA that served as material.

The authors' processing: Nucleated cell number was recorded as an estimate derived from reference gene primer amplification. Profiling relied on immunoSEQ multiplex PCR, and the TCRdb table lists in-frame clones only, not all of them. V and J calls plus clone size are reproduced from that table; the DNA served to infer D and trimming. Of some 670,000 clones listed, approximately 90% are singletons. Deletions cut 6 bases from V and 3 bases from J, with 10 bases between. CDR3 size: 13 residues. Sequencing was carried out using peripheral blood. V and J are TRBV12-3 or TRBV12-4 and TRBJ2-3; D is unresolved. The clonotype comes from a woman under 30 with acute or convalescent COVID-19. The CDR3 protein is CASSPPGTDTQYF. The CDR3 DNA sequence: TGTGCCAGCAGCCCCCCCGGGACAGATACGCAGTATTTT.